These 8 T cell receptor beta chains originate from one sample sequenced in a study of blood T cell repertoires in COVID-19. Clones were read by immunoSEQ multiplex PCR, and TCRdb kept only the in-frame ones, dropping some. The profile shows about 210,000 clones, about 86% of them singletons. The sample taken for sequencing was peripheral blood. All receptors come from a man in his 60s who had recovered from COVID-19.

The J gene is TRBJ2-1, the V gene TRBV27; D perhaps matches TRBD2 (6 bases). Germline CDR1 is MNHEY and CDR2 is SMNVEV (reference sequence). The V end was cut by 3 bases, the J end by 9 bases, with 12 bases between. This CDR3 contains 13 residues. CDR3 amino acids: CASSLGEEREQFF. Written as DNA, the CDR3 is TGTGCCAGCAGTTTGGGGGAGGAACGTGAGCAGTTCTTC.

The chain combines TRBV7-9 with TRBJ2-7; the D gene is possibly TRBD1 (6 bases). Germline V gene lookup returns CDR1 SEHNR and CDR2 FQNEAQ (reference sequence). Deletions cut 1 base from V and 3 bases from J, with 10 bases between. The CDR3 loop spans 14 amino acids. CDR3 sequence (DNA): TGTGCCAGCAGCTTAGGGACAGTTCGCTACGAGCAGTACTTC. It yields the protein CASSLGTVRYEQYF.

This clone showed up just once. CDR3 loop: CSGGREQYF. CDR3 nucleotide sequence: TGCAGTGGTGGCCGCGAGCAGTACTTC. The genes are TRBV20-1 and TRBJ2-7; no firm D call. Deletions cut 7 bases from V and 6 bases from J, with 7 bases between. CDR1 DFQATT and CDR2 SNEGSKA come from the germline V gene (reference sequence). The CDR3 sequence is 9 residues long.

The chain uses TRBV7-3 and TRBJ1-1; no clear D gene. Germline V lookup: CDR1 SGHTA, CDR2 FQGTGA. The CDR3 spans 16 residues. The ends were cut back, 2 bases at V and 0 bases at J, with 13 bases in the middle. The CDR3 DNA reads as TGTGCCAGCAGCTTAGGGCAGTTAAATCTGAACACTGAAGCTTTCTTT. Its translation is CASSLGQLNLNTEAFF.

This clone was seen once. CDR3 sequence: CASSPGTAREQYF. CDR3 DNA: TGTGCCAGCAGCCCCGGGACAGCAAGGGAGCAGTACTTC. The chain recombines TRBV7-9 with TRBJ2-7, with 7 nucleotides matching TRBD1. V shed 5 bases and J 7 bases; nucleotides not matched to a gene: 8. The CDR3 covers 13 residues. Germline loops: CDR1 SEHNR, CDR2 FQNEAQ (reference sequence).

The chain recombines TRBV7-9 with TRBJ2-4; a possible D gene is TRBD2 (6 bases). The germline V and J ends were trimmed by 0 bases and 8 bases, with 11 bases remaining between them. The CDR3 spans 14 residues. Germline V gene data show CDR1 as SEHNR and CDR2 as FQNEAQ (reference sequence). The DNA of the CDR3 is TGTGCCAGCAGCTTAGCTCACCCTAGCGACATTCAGTACTTC. It specifies CASSLAHPSDIQYF.

V usage is TRBV28 and J usage is TRBJ1-2, with TRBD1 identical over 8 bases. Germline V gene data show CDR1 as MDHEN and CDR2 as SYDVKM. The CDR3 totals 15 residues. Unmatched junction bases numbered 9, after V lost 4 bases and J lost 5 bases. The CDR3, as DNA: TGTGCCAGCAGTTCCACCCGGGACAGGCCGTATGGCTACACCTTC. Protein product: CASSSTRDRPYGYTF.

This chain joins TRBV27 and TRBJ1-2, with 7 bases matching TRBD1. The CDR3 contains 14 residues. V gave up 5 bases and J gave up 4 bases; unmatched junction bases: 7. CDR1 is MNHEY and CDR2 is SMNVEV in the germline V gene (reference sequence). CDR3 sequence: CASSPRQGLYGYTF. The CDR3, as DNA: TGTGCCAGCAGTCCTAGACAGGGACTCTATGGCTACACCTTC.